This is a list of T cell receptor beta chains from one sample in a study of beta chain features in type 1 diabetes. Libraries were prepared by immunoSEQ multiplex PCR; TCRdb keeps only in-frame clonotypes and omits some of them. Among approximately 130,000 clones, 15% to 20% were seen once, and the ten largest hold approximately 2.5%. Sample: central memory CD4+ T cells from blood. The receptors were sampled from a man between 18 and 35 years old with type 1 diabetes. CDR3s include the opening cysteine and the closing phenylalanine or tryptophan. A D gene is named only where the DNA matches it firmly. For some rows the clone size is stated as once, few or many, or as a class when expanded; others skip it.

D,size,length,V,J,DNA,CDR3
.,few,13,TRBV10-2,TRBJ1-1,TGCGCCAGCAGTGACCAAAACAGACTTGAAGCTTTCTTT,CASSDQNRLEAFF
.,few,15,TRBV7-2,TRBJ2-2,TGTGCCAGCAGCTTAGATTCGACTGGGACCGGGGAGCTGTTTTTT,CASSLDSTGTGELFF
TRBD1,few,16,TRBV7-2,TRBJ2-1,TGTGCCAGCAGCACCACAGGGGGCACGGTCGACGATGAGCAGTTCTTC,CASSTTGGTVDDEQFF
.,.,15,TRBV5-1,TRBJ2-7,TGCGCCAGCAGCTTGTCGTCGGGAGCAGCCTACGAGCAGTACTTC,CASSLSSGAAYEQYF
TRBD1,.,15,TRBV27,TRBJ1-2,TGTGCCAGCAGCACCCAGGGGGGGGCTAACTATGGCTACACCTTC,CASSTQGGANYGYTF
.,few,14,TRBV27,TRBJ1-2,TGTGCCAGCAGTCCAGGGGAGAGGGGCTATGGCTACACCTTC,CASSPGERGYGYTF
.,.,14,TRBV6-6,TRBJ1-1,TGTGCCAGCAGTTCCGGGACGGGGTACACTGAAGCTTTCTTT,CASSSGTGYTEAFF
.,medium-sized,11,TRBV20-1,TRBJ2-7,TGCAGTGCTCAGCGACTGGACGAGCAGTACTTC,CSAQRLDEQYF
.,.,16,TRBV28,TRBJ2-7,TGTGCCAGCAGTTCCTTCGGACAGGACTACTCCTACGAGCAGTACTTC,CASSSFGQDYSYEQYF
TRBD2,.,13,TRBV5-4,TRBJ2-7,TGTGCCAGCAGCTACGGGACTAGCTGGGAGCAGTACTTC,CASSYGTSWEQYF
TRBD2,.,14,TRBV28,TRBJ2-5,TGTGCCAGCATCGGGGGGGCGTCTTATGAGACGCAGTACTTC,CASIGGASYETQYF
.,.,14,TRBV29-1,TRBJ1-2,TGCAGCGTTGAAGGCCGGGGGAAGAACTATGGCTACACCTTC,CSVEGRGKNYGYTF
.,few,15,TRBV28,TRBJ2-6,TGTGCCAGCAGTTTATTAGCGGCTGGGGCCAACGTCCTGACTTTC,CASSLLAAGANVLTF
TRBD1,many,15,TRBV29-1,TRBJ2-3,TGCAGCGTTGAAGGACAGGGTAGAAGGGCAGATACGCAGTATTTT,CSVEGQGRRADTQYF
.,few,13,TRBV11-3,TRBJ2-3,TGTGCCAGCAGCCCCCCAGGGGCAGATACGCAGTATTTT,CASSPPGADTQYF
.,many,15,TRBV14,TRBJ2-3,TGTGCCAGCAGCGCAGAGCGGGCTAGCACAGATACGCAGTATTTT,CASSAERASTDTQYF
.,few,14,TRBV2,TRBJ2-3,TGTGCCAGCAGTGAGGGTACAAGCGCAGATACGCAGTATTTT,CASSEGTSADTQYF
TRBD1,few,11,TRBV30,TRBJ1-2,TGTGCCTGGAGTGTAGGGGGCGGCTACACCTTC,CAWSVGGGYTF
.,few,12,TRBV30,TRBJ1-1,TGTGCCTGGAGTCCCGATATCACTGAAGCTTTCTTT,CAWSPDITEAFF
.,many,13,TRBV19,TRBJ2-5,TGTGCCAGTAGTATAATGGAGAGAGAGACCCAGTACTTC,CASSIMERETQYF
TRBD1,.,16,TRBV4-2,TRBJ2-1,TGTGCCAGCAGCCAAGAAACTTGGGACAGACACAATGAGCAGTTCTTC,CASSQETWDRHNEQFF
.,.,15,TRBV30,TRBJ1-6,TGTGCCTGGAGTGTACAACGGGTAGGGAATTCACCCCTCCACTTT,CAWSVQRVGNSPLHF
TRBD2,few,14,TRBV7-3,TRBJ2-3,TGTGCCAGCAGCCCAGCGGGGGGCACAGATACGCAGTATTTT,CASSPAGGTDTQYF
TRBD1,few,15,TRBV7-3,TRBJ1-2,TGTGCCAGCAGCGATGATTCAGACAGGGTCTATGGCTACACCTTC,CASSDDSDRVYGYTF
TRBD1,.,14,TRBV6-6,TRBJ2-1,TGTGCCAGCAGTGGGCAGGGACAGGGCAATGAGCAGTTCTTC,CASSGQGQGNEQFF
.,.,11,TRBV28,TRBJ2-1,TGTGCCAGCAGGATCTACAATGAGCAGTTCTTC,CASRIYNEQFF
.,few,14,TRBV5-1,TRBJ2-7,TGCGCCAGCAGCCGAGAGATAGGGACCTACGAGCAGTACTTC,CASSREIGTYEQYF
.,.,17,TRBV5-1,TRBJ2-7,TGCGCCAGCAGCCCGGCTGCATTAGCGTCGAGCTCCTACGAGCAGTACTTC,CASSPAALASSSYEQYF
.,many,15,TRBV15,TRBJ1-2,TGTGCCACCAGCAGAGCGTTACAGGGTACCTATGGCTACACCTTC,CATSRALQGTYGYTF